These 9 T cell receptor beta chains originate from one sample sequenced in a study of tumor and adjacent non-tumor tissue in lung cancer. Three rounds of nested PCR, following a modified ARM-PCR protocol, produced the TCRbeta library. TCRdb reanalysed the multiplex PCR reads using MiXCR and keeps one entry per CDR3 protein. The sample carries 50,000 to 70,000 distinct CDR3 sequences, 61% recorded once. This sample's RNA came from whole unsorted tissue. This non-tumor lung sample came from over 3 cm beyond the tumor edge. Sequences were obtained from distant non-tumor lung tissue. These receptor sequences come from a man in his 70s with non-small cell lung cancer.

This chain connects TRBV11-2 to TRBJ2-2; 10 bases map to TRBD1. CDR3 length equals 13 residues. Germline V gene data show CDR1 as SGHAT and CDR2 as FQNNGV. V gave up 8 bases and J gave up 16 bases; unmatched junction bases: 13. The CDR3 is CASGGQGTGGPFF. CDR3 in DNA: TGTGCCAGCGGGGGACAGGGGACCGGGGGGCCGTTTTTT.

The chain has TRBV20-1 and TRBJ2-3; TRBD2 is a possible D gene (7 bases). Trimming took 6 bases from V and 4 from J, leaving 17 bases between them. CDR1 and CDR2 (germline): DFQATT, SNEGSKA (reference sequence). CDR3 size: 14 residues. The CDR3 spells CSAGGGSSSDTQYF. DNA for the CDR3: TGCAGTGCAGGGGGGGGCAGCAGCTCAGATACGCAGTATTTT.

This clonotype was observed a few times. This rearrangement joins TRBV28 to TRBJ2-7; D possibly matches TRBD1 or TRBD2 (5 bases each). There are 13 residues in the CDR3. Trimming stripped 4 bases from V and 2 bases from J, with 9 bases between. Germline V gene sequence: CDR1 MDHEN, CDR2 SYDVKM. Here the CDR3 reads CASSYRGAYEQYF. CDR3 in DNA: TGTGCCAGCAGTTATAGGGGAGCCTACGAGCAGTACTTC.

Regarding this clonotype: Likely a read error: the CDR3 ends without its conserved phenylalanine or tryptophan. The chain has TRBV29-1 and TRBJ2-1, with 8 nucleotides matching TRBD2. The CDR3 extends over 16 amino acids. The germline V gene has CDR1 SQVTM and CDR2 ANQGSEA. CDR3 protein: CSVGWGRRGASNEQFI. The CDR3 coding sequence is TGTAGCGTTGGTTGGGGGAGGCGGGGGGCTTCGAATGAGCAGTTCATC.

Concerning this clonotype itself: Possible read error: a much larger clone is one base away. This CDR3 reads CAWNEQLF. The CDR3 DNA reads TGTGCCTGGAATGAGCAGTTATTC. The V and J genes are TRBV30 and TRBJ2-1; D unresolved. The CDR3 totals 8 residues. The V gene's germline CDR1 is GTSNPN and CDR2 SVGIG (reference sequence). Full variable domain (missing parts from reference TRBV30 and TRBJ2-1): SQTIHQWPATLVQPVGSPLSLECTVEGTSNPNLYWYRQAAGRGLQLLFYSVGIGQISSEVPQNLSASRPQDRQFILSSKKLLLSDSGFYLCAWNEQLFGPGTRLTVL.

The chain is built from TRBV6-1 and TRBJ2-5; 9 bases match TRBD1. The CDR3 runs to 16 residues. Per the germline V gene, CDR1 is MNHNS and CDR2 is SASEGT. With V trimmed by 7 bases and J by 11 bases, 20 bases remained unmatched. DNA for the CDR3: TGTGCCAGCAACCCCGAGGTGGGACAGGGACGGGAGGCACAGTACTTC. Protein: CASNPEVGQGREAQYF.

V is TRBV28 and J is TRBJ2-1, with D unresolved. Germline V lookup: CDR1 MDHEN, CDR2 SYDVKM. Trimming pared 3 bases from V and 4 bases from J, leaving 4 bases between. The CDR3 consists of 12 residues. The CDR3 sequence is CASSLSYNEQFF. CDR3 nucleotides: TGTGCCAGCAGTTTGTCTTACAATGAGCAGTTCTTC. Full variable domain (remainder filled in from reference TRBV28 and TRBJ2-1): DVKVTQSSRYLVKRTGEKVFLECVQDMDHENMFWYRQDPGLGLRLIYFSYDVKMKEKGDIPEGYSVSREKKERFSLILESASTNQTSMYLCASSLSYNEQFFGPGTRLTVL.

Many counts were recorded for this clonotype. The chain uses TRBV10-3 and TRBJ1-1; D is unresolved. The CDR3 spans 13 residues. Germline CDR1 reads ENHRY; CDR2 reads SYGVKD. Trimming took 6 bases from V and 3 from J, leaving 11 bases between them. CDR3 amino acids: CAISPGSDTEAFF. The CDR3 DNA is TGTGCCATCAGCCCCGGGTCGGACACTGAAGCTTTCTTT.

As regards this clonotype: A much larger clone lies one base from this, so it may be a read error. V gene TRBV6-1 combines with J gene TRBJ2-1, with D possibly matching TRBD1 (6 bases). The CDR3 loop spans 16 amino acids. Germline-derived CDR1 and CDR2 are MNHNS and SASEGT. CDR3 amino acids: CDSRDHFLGQYDEQFF. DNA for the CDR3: TGTGACAGCAGGGACCACTTTTTAGGACAGTATGATGAGCAGTTCTTC.